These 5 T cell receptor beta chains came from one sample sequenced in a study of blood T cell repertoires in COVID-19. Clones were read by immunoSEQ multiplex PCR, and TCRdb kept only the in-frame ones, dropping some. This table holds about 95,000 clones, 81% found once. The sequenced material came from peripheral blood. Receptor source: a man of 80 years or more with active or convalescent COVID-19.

The CDR3: CAWSVGTENSPLHF. In DNA form, the CDR3 reads TGTGCCTGGAGTGTTGGGACAGAAAATTCACCCCTCCACTTT. The chain combines TRBV30 with TRBJ1-6; 7 positions agree with TRBD1. CDR3 length: 14 residues. V lost 0 bases, J lost 7 bases, and 3 bases stayed unmatched. CDR1 is GTSNPN and CDR2 is SVGIG in the germline V gene (reference sequence).

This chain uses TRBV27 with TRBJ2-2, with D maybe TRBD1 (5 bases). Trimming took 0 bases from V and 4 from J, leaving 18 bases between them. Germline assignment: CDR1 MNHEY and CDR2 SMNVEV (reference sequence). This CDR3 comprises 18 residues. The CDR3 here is CASSLSGWGQGLTGELFF. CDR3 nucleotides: TGTGCCAGCAGTTTATCGGGGTGGGGTCAGGGTCTCACCGGGGAGCTGTTTTTT.

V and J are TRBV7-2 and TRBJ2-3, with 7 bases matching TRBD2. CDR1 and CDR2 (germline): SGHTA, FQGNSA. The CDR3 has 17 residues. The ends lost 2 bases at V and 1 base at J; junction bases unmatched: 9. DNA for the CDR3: TGTGCCAGCAGCTTAATAGGGACGGGGGGTCGCACAGATACGCAGTATTTT. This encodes CASSLIGTGGRTDTQYF.

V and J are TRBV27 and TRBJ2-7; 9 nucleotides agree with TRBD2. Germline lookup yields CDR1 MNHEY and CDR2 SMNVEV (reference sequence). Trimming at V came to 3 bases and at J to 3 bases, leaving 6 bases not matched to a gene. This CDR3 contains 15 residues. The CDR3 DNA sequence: TGTGCCAGCAGTTTCACCGGGACTAGCCGCTACGAGCAGTACTTC. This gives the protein CASSFTGTSRYEQYF.

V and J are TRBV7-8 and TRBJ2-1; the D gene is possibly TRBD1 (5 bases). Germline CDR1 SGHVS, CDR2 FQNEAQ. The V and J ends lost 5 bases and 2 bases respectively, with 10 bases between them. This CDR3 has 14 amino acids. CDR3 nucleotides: TGTGCCAGCAGCGTAGGACACCCCTACAATGAGCAGTTCTTC. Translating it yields CASSVGHPYNEQFF.